This T cell receptor beta chain was captured in a study of T cell repertoires in cytomegalovirus infection. Study summary: In public TCR beta signatures, there were indications of both CMV infection and matching HLA type.

TCRdb re-called the reads through MiXCR, storing one row per CDR3 protein. Here the sample spans some 390,000 distinct CDR3 sequences, over 15% being singletons. This clonotype occurred many times. Its specificity is unknown. Study-wide points: CMV carriers with the relevant HLA were identified by cumulative public TCR beta family frequency. Across the ex vivo response, the dominant clonotypes were HLA-C-restricted CMV-specific TCR beta clonotypes.

The sequenced sample consisted of PBMCs. This TCR was recovered from a human donor in good health (CMV status not recorded). Some clones in this sample may be carry-over from other donors' samples.

CDR3 sequence (DNA): TGTGCCAGCCAGCAGGTGTTTAGGATTAATGAGCAGTTCTTC. Translated, it gives CASQQVFRINEQFF. The chain joins TRBV6-1 to TRBJ2-1; no reliable D call. V dropped 8 bases and J dropped 7 bases, with 18 bases sitting between them. Germline values: CDR1 MNHNS, CDR2 SASEGT. The CDR3 runs to 14 residues.